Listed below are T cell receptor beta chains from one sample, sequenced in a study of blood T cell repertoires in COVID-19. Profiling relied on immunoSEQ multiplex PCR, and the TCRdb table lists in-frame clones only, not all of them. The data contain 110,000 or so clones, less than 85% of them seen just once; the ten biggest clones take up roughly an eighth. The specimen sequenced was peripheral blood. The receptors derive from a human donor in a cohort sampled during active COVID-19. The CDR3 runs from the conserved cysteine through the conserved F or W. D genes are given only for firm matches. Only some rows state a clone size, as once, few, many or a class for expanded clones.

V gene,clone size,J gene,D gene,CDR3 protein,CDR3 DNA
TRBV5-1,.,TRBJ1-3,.,CASSPAMQGSTGNTIYF,TGCGCCAGCAGCCCCGCTATGCAGGGCTCGACTGGAAACACCATATATTTT
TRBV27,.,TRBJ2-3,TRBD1,CASSLGRQGATPQYF,TGTGCCAGCAGTTTAGGTCGGCAGGGGGCGACGCCGCAGTATTTT
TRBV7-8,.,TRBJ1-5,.,CASSLVGPGRSNQPQHF,TGTGCCAGCAGCTTAGTAGGGCCAGGGAGGAGCAATCAGCCCCAGCATTTT
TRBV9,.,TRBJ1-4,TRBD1,CASSVTGDFNEKLFF,TGTGCCAGCAGCGTTACAGGGGACTTTAATGAAAAACTGTTTTTT
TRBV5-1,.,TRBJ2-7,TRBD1,CASSLDGTGLSHEQYF,TGCGCCAGCAGCTTGGATGGGACAGGGCTCTCTCACGAGCAGTACTTC
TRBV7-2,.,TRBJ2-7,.,CASSLVSSYEQYF,TGTGCCAGCAGCTTAGTCAGCTCCTACGAGCAGTACTTC
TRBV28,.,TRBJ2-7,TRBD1,CASRTGTGGDEQYF,TGTGCCAGCAGGACCGGGACAGGGGGCGACGAGCAGTACTTC
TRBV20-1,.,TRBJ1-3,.,CSARSLNTIYF,TGCAGTGCTAGAAGCCTAAACACCATATATTTT
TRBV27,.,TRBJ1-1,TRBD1,CASYTTGALDGAFF,TGTGCCAGCTATACAACAGGGGCACTTGACGGGGCTTTCTTT
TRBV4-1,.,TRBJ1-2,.,CASSPLYGGQDGYTF,TGCGCCAGCAGCCCCCTTTACGGGGGGCAGGATGGCTACACCTTC
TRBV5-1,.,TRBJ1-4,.,CASSIQGGFGEKLFF,TGCGCCAGCAGCATACAGGGCGGATTTGGGGAAAAACTGTTTTTT
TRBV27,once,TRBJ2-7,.,CASSLFPPTRSAAYEQYF,TGTGCCAGCAGTTTATTTCCCCCCACTAGATCTGCGGCCTACGAGCAGTACTTC
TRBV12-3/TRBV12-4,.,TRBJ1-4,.,CASSPGSNEKLFF,TGTGCCAGCAGTCCCGGGTCTAATGAAAAACTGTTTTTT
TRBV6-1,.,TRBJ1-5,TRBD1,CASSEEGAWQPQHF,TGTGCCAGCAGTGAAGAGGGGGCCTGGCAGCCCCAGCATTTT
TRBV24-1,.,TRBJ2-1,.,CATSEVGGVEFF,TGTGCCACCAGTGAGGTAGGGGGAGTTGAGTTCTTC
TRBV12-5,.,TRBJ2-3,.,CASAGLYTQYF,TGTGCTAGTGCGGGATTATATACGCAGTATTTT